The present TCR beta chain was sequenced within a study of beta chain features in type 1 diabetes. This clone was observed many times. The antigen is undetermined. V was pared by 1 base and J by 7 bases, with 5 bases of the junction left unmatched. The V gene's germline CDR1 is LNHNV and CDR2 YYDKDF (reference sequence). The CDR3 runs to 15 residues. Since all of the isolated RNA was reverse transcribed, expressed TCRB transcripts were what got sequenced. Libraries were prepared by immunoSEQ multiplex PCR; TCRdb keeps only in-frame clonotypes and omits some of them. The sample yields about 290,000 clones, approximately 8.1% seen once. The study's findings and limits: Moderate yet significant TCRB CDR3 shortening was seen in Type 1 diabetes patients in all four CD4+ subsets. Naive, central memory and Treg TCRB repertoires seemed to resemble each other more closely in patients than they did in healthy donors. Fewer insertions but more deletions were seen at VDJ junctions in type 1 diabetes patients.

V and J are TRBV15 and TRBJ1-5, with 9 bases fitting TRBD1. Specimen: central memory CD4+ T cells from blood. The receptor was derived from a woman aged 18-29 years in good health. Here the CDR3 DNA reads TGTGCCACCAGCAGAGGGGGACAGGGTGGACAGCCCCAGCATTTT. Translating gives CATSRGGQGGQPQHF. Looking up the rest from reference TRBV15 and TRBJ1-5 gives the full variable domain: DAMVIQNPRYQVTQFGKPVTLSCSQTLNHNVMYWYQQKSSQAPKLLFHYYDKDFNNEADTPDNFQSRRPNTSFCFLDIRSPGLGDTAMYLCATSRGGQGGQPQHFGDGTRLSIL.